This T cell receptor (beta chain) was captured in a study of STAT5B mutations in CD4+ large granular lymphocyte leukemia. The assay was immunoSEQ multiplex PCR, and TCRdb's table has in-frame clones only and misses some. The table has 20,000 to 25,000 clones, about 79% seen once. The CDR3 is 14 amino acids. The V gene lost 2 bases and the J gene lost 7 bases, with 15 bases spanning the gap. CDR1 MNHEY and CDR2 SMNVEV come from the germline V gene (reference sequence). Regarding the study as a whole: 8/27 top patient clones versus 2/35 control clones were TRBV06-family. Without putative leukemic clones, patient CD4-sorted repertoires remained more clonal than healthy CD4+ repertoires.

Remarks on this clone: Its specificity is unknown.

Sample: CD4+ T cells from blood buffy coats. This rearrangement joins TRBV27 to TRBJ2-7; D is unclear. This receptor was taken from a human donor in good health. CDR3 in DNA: TGTGCCAGCAGTTTAACTCCTAGTCCCCGGGAGCAGTACTTC. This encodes CASSLTPSPREQYF.